The 32 T cell receptor beta chains presented below share a single source sample, sequenced in a study of cytomegalovirus exposure and HLA in healthy donors. 13 Jbeta primers and 60 Vbeta primers were used for the PCR. The table came from immunoSEQ multiplex PCR; TCRdb's copy has only in-frame clones and leaves some out. This sample's table reports 40,000 to 45,000 clones. Sequences were obtained from PBMCs. The origin of the receptors is a man aged 30 to 39 in good health and CMV-seronegative.

The chain has TRBV9 and TRBJ2-3, with a possible D match to TRBD2 (6 bases). CDR1 SGDLS and CDR2 YYNGEE come from the germline V gene. The CDR3 extends over 18 amino acids. The V end was cut by 0 bases, the J end by 0 bases, with 17 bases between. The CDR3 region has the DNA TGTGCCAGCAGCGTAGGTCTAGCGCGAGACGCTAGCACAGATACGCAGTATTTT. It is translated as CASSVGLARDASTDTQYF. The full variable domain, with the rest looked up from reference TRBV9 and TRBJ2-3, is DSGVTQTPKHLITATGQRVTLRCSPRSGDLSVYWYQQSLDQGLQFLIQYYNGEERAKGNILERFSAQQFPDLHSELNLSSLELGDSALYFCASSVGLARDASTDTQYFGPGTRLTVL.

The chain couples TRBV6-1 to TRBJ1-5; tentatively, D is TRBD1 (5 bases). Per the germline V gene, CDR1 is MNHNS and CDR2 is SASEGT. The length of the CDR3 is 12 residues. V lost 3 bases and J lost 9, with 9 bases in between. CDR3 sequence: CASSETVRPQHF. The CDR3 nucleotides read TGTGCCAGCAGTGAGACAGTAAGGCCCCAGCATTTT.

The chain is built from TRBV4-3 and TRBJ2-1; 7 bases are a match to TRBD2. The germline V gene encodes CDR1 LGHNA and CDR2 YSLEER. This CDR3 comprises 18 residues. The ends lost 0 bases at V and 0 bases at J; junction bases unmatched: 8. The CDR3 nucleotides read TGCGCCAGCAGCCAAGATGGGCTAGCGGCAAGCTCCTACAATGAGCAGTTCTTC. This encodes CASSQDGLAASSYNEQFF.

This sequence joins TRBV5-5 and TRBJ1-2; a possible D gene is TRBD1 (6 bases). Germline lookup yields CDR1 SGHKS and CDR2 YYEKEE (reference sequence). The CDR3 is 13 residues long. The ends were cut back, 3 bases at V and 8 bases at J, with 14 bases in the middle. CDR3 residues: CASSYIQGQGYTF. CDR3 bases: TGTGCCAGCAGCTATATTCAGGGGCAAGGCTACACCTTC.

This rearrangement joins TRBV5-1 to TRBJ1-1, with no clear D. V was clipped by 0 bases and J by 1 base, with 4 bases between them. The CDR3 extends over 13 amino acids. The germline gives CDR1 SGHRS, CDR2 YFSETQ. The CDR3 loop reads CASSLGENTEAFF. The CDR3 region has the DNA TGCGCCAGCAGCTTGGGAGAGAACACTGAAGCTTTCTTT.

The V and J genes are TRBV6-5 and TRBJ2-2, with D tentatively TRBD1 (5 bases). The ends were cut back, 0 bases at V and 8 bases at J, with 13 bases in the middle. Germline CDR1 and CDR2: MNHEY and SVGAGI. This CDR3 is built from 15 residues. The CDR3 sequence: CASSYSTTAGGELFF. The CDR3, as DNA: TGTGCCAGCAGTTACTCGACGACAGCCGGAGGGGAGCTGTTTTTT.

V is TRBV6-1 and J is TRBJ2-7; tentative D call: TRBD1 (6 bases). CDR1 is MNHNS, CDR2 SASEGT, per germline. The CDR3 is made up of 15 amino acids. Trimming took off 1 base at V and 0 bases at J, with 10 bases between the two ends. Here the CDR3 reads CASSEGQVISYEQYF. The CDR3 coding sequence is TGTGCCAGCAGTGAAGGACAGGTGATCTCCTACGAGCAGTACTTC.

This rearrangement joins TRBV9 to TRBJ2-3, with TRBD1 matching over 10 bases. Germline V gene lookup returns CDR1 SGDLS and CDR2 YYNGEE. The CDR3 contains 16 residues. V was pared by 5 bases and J by 5 bases, with 11 bases of the junction left unmatched. CDR3 region: CASSYSGTGVGDTQYF. The CDR3 DNA reads as TGTGCCAGCAGTTACTCCGGGACAGGGGTTGGAGATACGCAGTATTTT.

The chain carries TRBV5-1 and TRBJ1-1; 8 positions agree with TRBD1. The germline V gene has CDR1 SGHRS and CDR2 YFSETQ. V shed 4 bases and J 1 base; nucleotides not matched to a gene: 18. The length of the CDR3 is 19 residues. CDR3 residues: CASSRTGTADRVTNTEAFF. The CDR3, as DNA: TGCGCCAGCAGCAGGACCGGAACTGCGGACAGGGTCACGAACACTGAAGCTTTCTTT.

This chain uses TRBV5-1 with TRBJ1-2, with a weak D call TRBD1 (5 bases). Trimming took 0 bases from V and 4 from J, leaving 13 bases between them. The CDR3 is made up of 15 amino acids. CDR1 and CDR2 (germline): SGHRS, YFSETQ. For the CDR3, the DNA is TGCGCCAGCAGCTTGGCCCGGCGGGACCTCTATGGCTACACCTTC. The encoded protein is CASSLARRDLYGYTF.

This rearrangement joins TRBV6-1 to TRBJ2-3; D gene unclear. The CDR3 covers 15 residues. The germline V gene has CDR1 MNHNS and CDR2 SASEGT. V was clipped by 5 bases and J by 5 bases, with 17 bases between them. CDR3 sequence reads: CASSSALGRKDTQYF. CDR3 in DNA: TGTGCCAGCAGTTCCGCTCTAGGTCGTAAAGATACGCAGTATTTT.

The J gene is TRBJ1-4, the V gene TRBV4-2; a possible D gene is TRBD1 (5 bases). The V end lost 6 bases, the J end lost 6 bases, and 17 bases lay between the germline ends. CDR3 length: 15 residues. The V gene's germline CDR1 is LGHNA and CDR2 YNFKEQ. CDR3 protein: CASRTLDSLDEKLFF. In DNA, the CDR3 is TGTGCCAGCAGAACCCTTGACAGCCTTGATGAAAAACTGTTTTTT.

Points on this clone: In the same sample, other DNA sequences code for this CDR3. The rearrangement uses TRBV29-1 and TRBJ2-1; D is uncertain. This CDR3 region has 13 residues. V was cut by 4 bases and J by 0 bases, with 7 bases left in between. Germline-derived CDR1 and CDR2 are SQVTM and ANQGSEA. The chain's CDR3 is CSVGLSSYNEQFF. The CDR3 DNA reads as TGCAGCGTTGGACTGAGCTCCTACAATGAGCAGTTCTTC.

The V gene is TRBV14, the J gene TRBJ2-7; D perhaps matches TRBD1 (6 bases). The V gene lost 4 bases and the J gene lost 6 bases, with 10 bases spanning the gap. The germline gives CDR1 SGHDN, CDR2 FVKESK. The CDR3 runs 12 residues. This CDR3 reads CASSLTGFEQYF. CDR3 nucleotide sequence: TGTGCCAGCAGCCTAACAGGGTTCGAGCAGTACTTC.

The rearrangement uses TRBV30 and TRBJ1-2; tentative D call: TRBD1 (6 bases). Trimming removed 5 bases at V and 4 bases at J, with 20 bases between. The CDR3 spans 15 residues. Looked up from germline, CDR1 is GTSNPN and CDR2 is SVGIG (reference sequence). The DNA for the CDR3 is TGTGCCTGGGAGTCGGGGGGGGCCTACCTCTATGGCTACACCTTC. It codes for CAWESGGAYLYGYTF.

The chain couples TRBV6-1 to TRBJ1-5; 10 bases line up with TRBD1. In germline, CDR1 is MNHNS, CDR2 SASEGT. The ends lost 8 bases at V and 6 bases at J; junction bases unmatched: 7. This CDR3 region has 14 residues. CDR3 residues: CASRDRGQFQPQHF. CDR3 DNA: TGTGCCAGCCGGGACAGGGGACAGTTTCAGCCCCAGCATTTT.

V and J are TRBV6-4 and TRBJ2-3; 13 bases line up with TRBD2. There are 15 residues in the CDR3. The germline V gene encodes CDR1 MRHNA and CDR2 SNTAGT. V lost 4 bases, J lost 6 bases, and 4 bases stayed unmatched. CDR3 residues: CASSGTSGSGDTQYF. The DNA for the CDR3 is TGTGCCAGCAGTGGGACTAGCGGGAGTGGGGATACGCAGTATTTT.

J is TRBJ2-5 and V is TRBV4-2; D may be TRBD2 (6 bases). Germline V gene data show CDR1 as LGHNA and CDR2 as YNFKEQ. The CDR3 contains 13 residues. V was pared by 2 bases and J by 5 bases, with 9 bases between. CDR3 region: CASSQRLAETQYF. CDR3 DNA sequence: TGTGCCAGCAGCCAACGCCTAGCGGAGACCCAGTACTTC.

This chain connects TRBV11-2 to TRBJ1-1; tentative D call: TRBD1 (5 bases). This CDR3 comprises 17 residues. The germline V gene has CDR1 SGHAT and CDR2 FQNNGV. Trimming took 3 bases from V and 5 from J, leaving 22 bases between them. This CDR3 is CASSLGRRGAKSTEAFF. The CDR3 DNA reads TGTGCCAGCAGCTTGGGCCGGAGGGGTGCAAAGTCGACTGAAGCTTTCTTT.

On this clone: An end of the junction does not agree with germline; a read error may underlie this. The chain couples TRBV28 to TRBJ2-7; tentatively, D is TRBD1 (6 bases). The CDR3 has 14 amino acids. Germline-derived CDR1 and CDR2 are MDHEN and SYDVKM. CDR3 protein: CASSPQPTGSSRHF. Here the CDR3 DNA reads TGTGCCAGCAGTCCACAGCCGACAGGTTCAAGTAGACACTTC.

V and J are TRBV9 and TRBJ2-3; 7 bases map to TRBD2. J gave up 4 bases and V 4 bases, and 6 bases lay outside the gene matches. Looked up from germline, CDR1 is SGDLS and CDR2 is YYNGEE. The CDR3 is 14 residues long. CDR3 nucleotide sequence: TGTGCCAGCAGCCCCGGGGGGAGTGCAGATACGCAGTATTTT. Translated, it gives CASSPGGSADTQYF.

V usage is TRBV11-1 and J usage is TRBJ2-3, with D uncertain. CDR1 SGHAT and CDR2 FQDESV come from the germline V gene (reference sequence). CDR3 length: 13 amino acids. Trimming pared 5 bases from V and 3 bases from J, leaving 9 bases between. The CDR3 loop reads CASSTTPTDTQYF. CDR3 nucleotide sequence: TGTGCCAGCAGCACAACCCCAACAGATACGCAGTATTTT.

This rearrangement joins TRBV23-1 to TRBJ1-2; D ambiguous. TRBV23-1 is known as an ORF, though its function is uncertain. This CDR3 spans 14 amino acids. V shed 0 bases and J shed 1 base, with 6 bases lying between them. The chain's CDR3 is CASSQSICNYGYTF. The CDR3 region has the DNA TGCGCCAGCAGTCAATCTATATGTAACTATGGCTACACCTTC.

Of note for this clone: The junction differs from germline at one of its ends, possibly a read error. CDR3 sequence reads: CAISESSRRVF. The CDR3 DNA is TGTGCCATCAGTGAGTCTAGTCGCAGGGTCTTC. The J gene is TRBJ2-1, the V gene TRBV10-3; possibly TRBD1 for D (5 bases). CDR1 is ENHRY, CDR2 SYGVKD, per germline. The CDR3 runs to 11 residues.

The V call is TRBV6-4, the J call TRBJ2-3; TRBD2 matches at 10 bases. The CDR3 contains 15 residues. Germline lookup yields CDR1 MRHNA and CDR2 SNTAGT. V lost 4 bases to trimming and J lost 1 base; unmatched junction nucleotides: 2. CDR3 nucleotides: TGTGCCAGCAGTGCCGGGACTAGCGGCACAGATACGCAGTATTTT. This codes for CASSAGTSGTDTQYF.

The V and J genes are TRBV4-1 and TRBJ2-7, with D possibly being TRBD2 (6 bases). Germline V gene lookup returns CDR1 MGHRA and CDR2 YSYEKL. The CDR3 sequence is 16 residues long. With 3 bases removed from V and 0 bases from J, the gap between germline ends came to 15 bases. The CDR3, as DNA: TGCGCCAGCAGCCAGTCGACTAGAGGGTACTCCTACGAGCAGTACTTC. Amino acid sequence: CASSQSTRGYSYEQYF.

V and J are TRBV6-5 and TRBJ1-2; D perhaps matches TRBD1 (6 bases). This CDR3 is 14 amino acids long. The germline V gene encodes CDR1 MNHEY and CDR2 SVGAGI. Trimming left V 8 bases short and J 4 bases short, with 17 bases between. The CDR3 DNA sequence: TGTGCCAGCTCCCGGGGGGCATCGGGCTATGGCTACACCTTC. It translates to CASSRGASGYGYTF.

The rearrangement uses TRBV6-1 and TRBJ1-1; D remains unclear. The V gene lost 0 bases and the J gene lost 3 bases, with 11 bases spanning the gap. Germline CDR1 reads MNHNS; CDR2 reads SASEGT. The CDR3 spans 15 residues. The CDR3 loop reads CASSEALRGYTEAFF. For the CDR3, the DNA is TGTGCCAGCAGTGAAGCGCTTCGGGGTTACACTGAAGCTTTCTTT.

V gene TRBV9 combines with J gene TRBJ1-3; D call uncertain. The CDR3 runs to 15 residues. In germline, CDR1 is SGDLS, CDR2 YYNGEE. Trimming cost V 0 bases and J 2 bases, with 9 bases left between them. CDR3 protein: CASSVGDNPGNTIYF. The CDR3 bases are TGTGCCAGCAGCGTAGGAGACAACCCTGGAAACACCATATATTTT.

The V gene is TRBV9, the J gene TRBJ2-1, with a possible D match to TRBD2 (5 bases). Between the trimmed V and J ends, which lost 0 bases and 5 bases, there was a span of 12 bases. CDR3 length equals 15 residues. CDR1 and CDR2 (germline): SGDLS, YYNGEE. The CDR3 DNA sequence: TGTGCCAGCAGCGTAGGGTCGGCGGGCGACAATGAGCAGTTCTTC. Protein sequence: CASSVGSAGDNEQFF.

The chain joins TRBV6-5 to TRBJ2-1, with 8 bases fitting TRBD2. Losses at the gene ends were 6 bases for V and 5 bases for J; bases not matched to a gene: 6. This CDR3 spans 14 amino acids. Germline V gene sequence: CDR1 MNHEY, CDR2 SVGAGI. The CDR3 reads CASRASGGDNEQFF. The CDR3 nucleotides read TGTGCCAGCAGGGCCAGCGGGGGAGACAATGAGCAGTTCTTC.

This chain uses TRBV19 with TRBJ1-6; possibly TRBD1 for D (5 bases). V lost 4 bases and J 4 bases, leaving 11 bases between the germline ends. Germline V CDR1 and CDR2: LNHDA, SQIVND (reference sequence). This CDR3 spans 15 amino acids. As DNA, the CDR3 is TGTGCCAGTAGTACGCCGACAGCATATAATTCACCCCTCCACTTT. Translated, it gives CASSTPTAYNSPLHF.